This T cell receptor beta chain was identified during a study of T cell clonotyping in hematopoietic cell transplantation. Looking at the study overall: Pretransplant recipient samples were taken after cytoreduction.

Here immunoSEQ multiplex PCR was the method, and the copy in TCRdb shows in-frame clones only, minus some. The sample holds approximately 25,000 clones, around 80% seen once. The time point here: recipient sample about 28 days before transplant, after cytoreduction. V dropped 6 bases and J dropped 3 bases, with 8 bases sitting between them. Germline-derived CDR1 and CDR2 are DFQATT and SNEGSKA (reference sequence). This CDR3 contains 11 residues. This clone was picked up a small number of times. Antigen unknown. General observations from the study: Pathologically expanded recipient clonotypes increased progressively from day 30 to day 180 as diversity fell.

This sequence originates from a woman between 55 and 75 years old with acute myeloid leukemia. Some clones in this sample may be carry-over from other donors' samples. The sequences come from peripheral blood mononuclear cells, collected before stem cell transplant. V usage is TRBV20-1 and J usage is TRBJ2-5, with D uncertain. CDR3 bases: TGCAGTGCCCAGACGGAAGAGACCCAGTACTTC. Its protein product is CSAQTEETQYF.